This passage covers 8 T cell receptor beta chains from one sample sequenced in a study of early T cells in non-severe SARS-CoV-2 infection. Using its own MiXCR run on the 5' RACE reads, TCRdb lists one record per CDR3 protein. The data hold 60,000 to 70,000 distinct CDR3 sequences, with roughly 9.1% observed a single time. Sequencing was performed on whole blood. Source of these receptors: an adult who was a healthcare worker with PCR-confirmed SARS-CoV-2 infection or an uninfected control (not recorded which).

This clonotype turned up a few times. The V and J genes are TRBV7-6 and TRBJ1-3; D is ambiguous. CDR1 and CDR2 (germline): SGHVS, FNYEAQ. The CDR3 covers 14 residues. V was pared by 5 bases and J by 0 bases, with 8 bases between. CDR3 nucleotide sequence: TGTGCCAGCAGCCTCGCAGACTCTGGAAACACCATATATTTT. Translated: CASSLADSGNTIYF.

This clonotype was counted ten times or more. V and J are TRBV5-1 and TRBJ2-3; 10 nucleotides agree with TRBD2. The trim removed 4 bases at V and 0 bases at J, leaving 2 bases unmatched. The germline V gene encodes CDR1 SGHRS and CDR2 YFSETQ. This CDR3 is 15 amino acids long. The CDR3 DNA is TGCGCCAGCAGCACGACTAGCGGGAGCACAGATACGCAGTATTTT. It yields the protein CASSTTSGSTDTQYF.

As concerns this clonotype: A much larger clonotype is one base distant, so this may be a read error. The CDR3 region is CSARRDGSSYEQYF. CDR3 bases: TGCAGTGCCCGCAGGGACGGGAGCTCCTACGAGCAGTACTTC. The chain combines TRBV20-1 with TRBJ2-7; tentative D call: TRBD2 (6 bases). The V gene lost 6 bases and the J gene lost 0 bases, with 15 bases spanning the gap. Germline lookup yields CDR1 DFQATT and CDR2 SNEGSKA (reference sequence). This CDR3 is built from 14 residues.

This clonotype was seen at least ten times. The J gene is TRBJ2-7, the V gene TRBV20-1, with D perhaps TRBD2 (6 bases). This CDR3 has 14 amino acids. The V gene's germline CDR1 is DFQATT and CDR2 SNEGSKA (reference sequence). The V end was cut by 0 bases, the J end by 4 bases, with 13 bases between. CDR3 in DNA: TGCAGTGCTAGAGATAGACTAGTTGGATACGAGCAGTACTTC. As protein: CSARDRLVGYEQYF.

In its sample, this clonotype was seen a few times. The chain combines TRBV7-2 with TRBJ2-7, with D unresolved. V lost 8 bases and J lost 6, with 20 bases in between. The CDR3 spans 14 residues. Per the germline V gene, CDR1 is SGHTA and CDR2 is FQGNSA. The CDR3 spells CASAYSSMVGEQYF. In DNA, the CDR3 is TGTGCCAGCGCCTACTCGTCGATGGTCGGCGAGCAGTACTTC.

By proportion, this clonotype is medium-sized. This sequence joins TRBV6-2 or TRBV6-3 and TRBJ1-1; D remains unclear. Germline CDR1 MNHEY, CDR2 SVGEGT. V lost 0 bases and J 4 bases, leaving 9 bases between the germline ends. The CDR3 extends over 14 amino acids. This chain's CDR3 is CASSYSEEGTEAFF. In nucleotides, the CDR3 is TGTGCCAGCAGTTACTCGGAGGAGGGCACTGAAGCTTTCTTT.

The chain uses TRBV6-6 and TRBJ2-7, with 7 bases aligning to TRBD2. The CDR3 is made up of 14 amino acids. CDR1 MNHNY and CDR2 SVGAGI come from the germline V gene (reference sequence). Unmatched junction bases numbered 7, after V lost 6 bases and J lost 2 bases. The CDR3 nucleotides are TGTGCCAGCAGCGACGGGGGAGGGCCCTACGAGCAGTACTTC. It yields the protein CASSDGGGPYEQYF.

The gene calls are TRBV5-4 and TRBJ2-3, with 14 positions matching TRBD2. The CDR3 extends over 20 amino acids. CDR1 is SGHNT and CDR2 is YYREEE in the germline V gene (reference sequence). V trimming: 4 bases; J trimming: 4 bases; junction bases outside the gene matches: 17. CDR3 amino acids: CASSPGRPGLAGDSADTQYF. CDR3 coding DNA: TGTGCCAGCAGCCCGGGACGGCCGGGACTAGCGGGAGATTCTGCAGATACGCAGTATTTT.